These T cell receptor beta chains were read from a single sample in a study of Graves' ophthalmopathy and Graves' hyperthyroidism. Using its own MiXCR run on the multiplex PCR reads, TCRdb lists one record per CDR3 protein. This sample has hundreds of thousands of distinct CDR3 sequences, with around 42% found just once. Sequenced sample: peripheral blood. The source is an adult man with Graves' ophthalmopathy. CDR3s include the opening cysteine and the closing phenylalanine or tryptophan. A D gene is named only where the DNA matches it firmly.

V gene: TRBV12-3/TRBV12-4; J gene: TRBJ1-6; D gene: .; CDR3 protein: CASSVANSPLHF
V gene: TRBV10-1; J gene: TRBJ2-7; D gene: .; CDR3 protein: CASSEKVFDEQYF
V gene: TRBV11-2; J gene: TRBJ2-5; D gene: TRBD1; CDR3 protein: CAILSSGTGRETQYF
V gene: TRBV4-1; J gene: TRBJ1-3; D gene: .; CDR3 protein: CASSQDGYNTIYF
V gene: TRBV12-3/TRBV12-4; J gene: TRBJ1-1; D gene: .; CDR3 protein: CASSFGLITEAFF
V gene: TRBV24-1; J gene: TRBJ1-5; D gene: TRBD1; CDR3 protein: CATSLGTDSNQPQHF
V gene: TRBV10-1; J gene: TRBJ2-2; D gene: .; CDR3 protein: CAIQGPATGELFF
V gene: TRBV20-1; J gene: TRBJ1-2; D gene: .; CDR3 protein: CSARDVGKTYGYTF
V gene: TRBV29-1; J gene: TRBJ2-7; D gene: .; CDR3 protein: CSVRTQSSYEQYF
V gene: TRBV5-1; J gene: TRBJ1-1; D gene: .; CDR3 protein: CASSSRGERNTEAFF